This T cell receptor (beta chain) was captured by sequencing in a study of blood T cell repertoires in COVID-19. Study-wide background: Both acute and convalescent COVID-19 samples were obtained from the United States, Italy and Spain. In each case, the material was cDNA or gDNA derived from T cells, B-cell-depleted T cells, or PBMCs.

In the authors' workflow: Amplifying reference gene primers gave estimates of nucleated cell counts. Sequencing was performed with immunoSEQ multiplex PCR; in TCRdb, only in-frame clones are kept and a portion is missing. D and trimming come from the DNA, and the V and J calls and clone size come from that table. The sample carries some 180,000 clones, more than 80% recorded once. Germline V gene lookup returns CDR1 MNHNS and CDR2 SASEGT. V shed 2 bases and J shed 3 bases, with 11 bases lying between them. This CDR3 contains 15 residues. This clonotype was sampled from a human donor in a cohort sampled during active COVID-19. The material sequenced was peripheral blood. The chain has TRBV6-1 and TRBJ1-3; D might be TRBD1 (5 bases). The CDR3 DNA sequence: TGTGCCAGCAGTGAAAATTGGAGGGGTGGAAACACCATATATTTT. Protein: CASSENWRGGNTIYF.